Below are 21 T cell receptor beta chains sequenced from a single sample in a study of T cell clonality in common variable immunodeficiency. Their specific antigens are unknown. Findings and caveats of the study: Reportedly, TCR beta sequences from common variable immunodeficiency showed fewer deletions and N-nucleotide insertions.

Sequencing used immunoSEQ multiplex PCR; TCRdb keeps in-frame clones, though not all of them. This sample comprises 15,000 to 20,000 clones, none seen once only. Sample: peripheral blood mononuclear cells. Every receptor here comes from a human donor with common variable immunodeficiency.

The table lists this clone with many counts. The CDR3 end is not reached by the read, which stops 3 residues before it; the germline J gene fills it in. J is TRBJ1-2 and V is TRBV5-5; a weak D match, TRBD1 (5 bases). CDR1 is SGHKS and CDR2 is YYEKEE in the germline V gene (reference sequence). CDR3 length equals 14 residues. Trimming left V 4 bases short and J 7 bases short, with 17 bases between. CDR3 region: CASSPREGLLGYTF. CDR3 DNA (partial): TGTGCCAGCAGCCCCCGGGAGGGGCTCCTTGGC.

This clone came up many times. Read data end 3 residues before the CDR3 end; the end is taken from the germline J gene. This chain joins TRBV20-1 and TRBJ1-1; the D is unclear. The germline V gene encodes CDR1 DFQATT and CDR2 SNEGSKA (reference sequence). The CDR3 runs to 13 residues. V lost 6 bases and J 1 base, leaving 12 bases between the germline ends. The CDR3 loop reads CSAQQLRNTEAFF. The part of the CDR3 DNA that was read is TGCAGTGCCCAACAGCTAAGGAACACTGAA.

In its sample, this clone is medium-sized. The CDR3 is cut off 3 residues early in the read; its end comes from the germline J gene. The chain carries TRBV7-3 and TRBJ2-2; D gene unclear. The V end lost 0 bases, the J end lost 1 base, and 6 bases lay between the germline ends. Looked up from germline, CDR1 is SGHTA and CDR2 is FQGTGA. This CDR3 is built from 15 residues. The DNA read from the CDR3 is TGTGCCAGCAGCTTAACGTTCTTGAACACCGGGGAG. It codes for CASSLTFLNTGE. The CDR3 as a whole reads CASSLTFLNTGELFF.

This clone was counted ten times or more. The read finishes 3 residues shy of the CDR3 end, and the germline J gene is used to complete it. V and J are TRBV27 and TRBJ2-1; 11 nucleotides line up with TRBD1. Germline trimming cut 6 bases from V and 7 bases from J; bases unmatched to any gene: 11. The CDR3 consists of 16 residues. Germline V lookup: CDR1 MNHEY, CDR2 SMNVEV (reference sequence). The CDR3 is CASSPGTGGWWNEQFF. The sequenced CDR3 bases are TGTGCCAGCAGCCCTGGGACAGGGGGATGGTGGAATGAG.

In this sample, this clone turned up many times. The read comes to an end 3 residues before the CDR3 does, leaving the germline J gene to fill in the end. V is TRBV14 and J is TRBJ2-7, with 8 bases fitting TRBD2. J gave up 5 bases and V 4 bases, and 4 bases lay outside the gene matches. Per the germline V gene, CDR1 is SGHDN and CDR2 is FVKESK. The CDR3 is 13 amino acids. The chain's CDR3 is CASSPRGGHEQYF. CDR3 DNA (partial): TGTGCCAGCAGCCCACGGGGGGGGCACGAG.

This clone has only a few counts. The read stops 3 residues short of the end of the CDR3; the missing end is completed from the germline J gene. The chain uses TRBV7-2 and TRBJ1-5; the D gene is possibly TRBD1 (6 bases). The V end was cut by 5 bases, the J end by 6 bases, with 17 bases between. The CDR3 extends over 15 amino acids. Germline CDR1 reads SGHTA; CDR2 reads FQGNSA. Partial CDR3 DNA: TGTGCCAGCAGCATACTGGGGGGGCCTATTCAGCCC. Translation gives CASSILGGPIQP. The CDR3 in its entirety is CASSILGGPIQPQHF.

This clone appeared many times. The DNA read from the CDR3 is TGCAGTGCTACTCTCCCGAAGGGGGCTGGGGGCTATGGC. Its translation is CSATLPKGAGGYG. The full CDR3 is CSATLPKGAGGYGYTF. The chain combines TRBV20-1 with TRBJ1-2, with 7 bases matching TRBD1. Read coverage stops 3 residues before the CDR3 terminus; the germline J gene supplies the remainder. The CDR3 is 16 residues long. The trim removed 4 bases at V and 4 bases at J, leaving 15 bases unmatched. The V gene's germline CDR1 is DFQATT and CDR2 SNEGSKA (reference sequence).

This clone was picked up many times. The CDR3 end lies 3 residues beyond the end of the read and is filled in from the germline J gene. The genes are TRBV20-1 and TRBJ2-4; 13 bases map to TRBD2. The V and J ends lost 4 bases and 3 bases, in that order; junction bases with no gene match: 9. The germline CDR1 and CDR2 sequences are DFQATT and SNEGSKA (reference sequence). The CDR3 is made up of 17 amino acids. CDR3 residues: CSAKGTSGTVSKNIQYF. Incomplete CDR3 DNA: TGCAGTGCTAAAGGGACTAGCGGGACCGTGAGCAAAAACATT.

The CDR3 sequence: CSALPTSYNEQFF. Incomplete CDR3 DNA: TGCAGTGCTCTACCAACCTCCTACAATGAG. The rearrangement links TRBV20-1 to TRBJ2-1; no reliable D call. The CDR3 is cut off 3 residues early in the read; its end comes from the germline J gene. Trimming took 5 bases from V and 0 from J, leaving 8 bases between them. CDR1 and CDR2 from the germline V gene are DFQATT and SNEGSKA (reference sequence). The CDR3 extends over 13 amino acids.

This clone occurred many times. The covered CDR3 bases are TGTGCCTGGAGGGCAGACAGGGAGGGGTTCTATGGC. It is translated as CAWRADREGFYG. The complete CDR3 protein is CAWRADREGFYGYTF. The chain employs TRBV30 and TRBJ1-2; 7 positions match TRBD1. The CDR3 is cut off 3 residues early in the read; its end comes from the germline J gene. The germline V gene has CDR1 GTSNPN and CDR2 SVGIG (reference sequence). This CDR3 region has 15 residues. V was clipped by 3 bases and J by 4 bases; unmatched bases: 11.

This clone showed up many times. The read terminates 3 residues ahead of where the CDR3 ends, so the germline J gene completes it. The chain links TRBV20-1 to TRBJ1-6, with no clear D. Germline values: CDR1 DFQATT, CDR2 SNEGSKA (reference sequence). V lost 4 bases and J 5 bases, leaving 6 bases between the germline ends. The CDR3 extends over 12 amino acids. The sequenced CDR3 bases are TGCAGTGCTATTGAGGATAATTCACCC. Protein sequence: CSAIEDNSP. The entire CDR3 sequence reads CSAIEDNSPLHF.

This clone was picked up many times. The CDR3 extends 3 residues past the end of the read, so its final part is completed from the germline J gene. J is TRBJ2-5 and V is TRBV20-1, with TRBD2 identical over 9 bases. With V trimmed by 1 base and J by 5 bases, 2 bases remained unmatched. Germline-derived CDR1 and CDR2 are DFQATT and SNEGSKA (reference sequence). The CDR3 extends over 13 amino acids. The DNA read from the CDR3 is TGCAGTGCTAGAGGTGGACTAGCGGAGACC. It yields the protein CSARGGLAET. The whole CDR3 protein is CSARGGLAETQYF.

As to this clone: The CDR3 extends 3 residues past the end of the read, so its final part is completed from the germline J gene. V is TRBV7-8 and J is TRBJ2-3, with TRBD1 as a possible D gene (6 bases). The germline V gene has CDR1 SGHVS and CDR2 FQNEAQ. Trimming took 1 base from V and 1 from J, leaving 15 bases between them. The CDR3 extends over 17 amino acids. The CDR3 spells CASSLGSSGVRTDTQYF. The CDR3 DNA, read in part, is TGTGCCAGCAGCTTAGGTTCCTCAGGGGTGCGCACAGATACG.

In this sample, this clone turned up many times. Read coverage stops 3 residues before the CDR3 terminus; the germline J gene supplies the remainder. V usage is TRBV2 and J usage is TRBJ2-1; D is uncertain. CDR3 length: 14 amino acids. The germline gives CDR1 SNHLY, CDR2 FYNNEI. Trimming pared 6 bases from V and 2 bases from J, leaving 11 bases between. The CDR3 spells CASRGFPPYNEQFF. CDR3 bases read: TGTGCCAGCAGGGGCTTCCCCCCCTACAATGAG.

This clone showed up many times. The CDR3 end falls 3 residues outside the read, so it is completed with the germline J gene. The chain links TRBV5-4 to TRBJ1-2, with a tentative D call TRBD1 (5 bases). The CDR3 runs to 14 residues. The germline V gene encodes CDR1 SGHNT and CDR2 YYREEE (reference sequence). The V and J ends lost 0 bases and 5 bases respectively, with 11 bases between them. CDR3: CASSLVSGEYGYTF. The sequenced part of the CDR3 DNA is TGTGCCAGCAGCTTGGTTTCGGGGGAGTATGGC.

This clone has a count of ten or more. The read ends 3 residues shy of where the CDR3 ends; the end is completed using the germline J gene. V and J are TRBV5-1 and TRBJ2-3; D gene unclear. The V gene's germline CDR1 is SGHRS and CDR2 YFSETQ. The V end lost 6 bases, the J end lost 1 base, and 9 bases lay between the germline ends. The CDR3 has 13 residues. The CDR3 loop reads CASTLAGTDTQYF. Partial CDR3 DNA: TGCGCCAGCACCCTTGCAGGCACAGATACG.

Remarks on this clone: Read coverage stops 3 residues before the CDR3 terminus; the germline J gene supplies the remainder. The rearrangement joins TRBV2 to TRBJ1-5; TRBD1 matches 11 bases. Germline V gives CDR1 SNHLY, CDR2 FYNNEI. The V and J ends lost 6 bases and 4 bases, in that order; junction bases with no gene match: 5. The CDR3 is 15 residues long. CDR3 residues: CASRGQGAQNQPQHF. CDR3 DNA (partial): TGTGCCAGCAGAGGACAGGGGGCCCAAAATCAGCCC.

This clone was counted many times. The CDR3 end is not reached by the read, which stops 3 residues before it; the germline J gene fills it in. V gene TRBV20-1 combines with J gene TRBJ1-5; no clear D gene. Germline V gene data show CDR1 as DFQATT and CDR2 as SNEGSKA (reference sequence). The CDR3 contains 14 residues. Trimming removed 6 bases at V and 3 bases at J, with 15 bases between. The sequenced CDR3 bases are TGCAGTGCCAAGCACGGGGAATCCAATCAGCCC. Its protein product is CSAKHGESNQP. The whole CDR3 sequence reads CSAKHGESNQPQHF.

In this sample, this clone turned up many times. The read terminates 3 residues before the CDR3 end, so the remaining end is supplied by the germline J gene. This chain links TRBV7-9 with TRBJ2-3, with 7 bases that match TRBD2. J was trimmed by 1 base and V by 5 bases; bases with no gene match: 6. Germline values: CDR1 SEHNR, CDR2 FQNEAQ (reference sequence). The CDR3 is 15 amino acids. The CDR3 reads CASSPSGERTDTQYF. The part of the CDR3 DNA that was read is TGTGCCAGCAGCCCTAGCGGAGAACGCACAGATACG.

This clone has a count of ten or more. The read is 3 residues too short to cover the CDR3 end, so that end is filled in from the germline J gene. The chain carries TRBV18 and TRBJ2-7, with D uncertain. Germline V lookup: CDR1 KGHSH, CDR2 LQKENI. V was trimmed by 2 bases and J by 3 bases, leaving 8 bases between them. This CDR3 contains 13 residues. The CDR3 is CASSPEASYEQYF. The DNA read from the CDR3 is TGTGCCAGCTCACCAGAGGCCAGCTACGAG.

The table lists this clone with a few counts. The CDR3 spells CAWRLAGGGNEQFF. The part of the CDR3 DNA that was read is TGTGCCTGGAGGCTAGCGGGAGGGGGCAATGAG. J is TRBJ2-1 and V is TRBV30, with 12 bases fitting TRBD2. The read halts 3 residues ahead of the CDR3 end, with the missing end drawn from the germline J gene. The CDR3 is made up of 14 amino acids. V lost 3 bases, J lost 6 bases, and 3 bases stayed unmatched. Germline CDR1 is GTSNPN and CDR2 is SVGIG (reference sequence).